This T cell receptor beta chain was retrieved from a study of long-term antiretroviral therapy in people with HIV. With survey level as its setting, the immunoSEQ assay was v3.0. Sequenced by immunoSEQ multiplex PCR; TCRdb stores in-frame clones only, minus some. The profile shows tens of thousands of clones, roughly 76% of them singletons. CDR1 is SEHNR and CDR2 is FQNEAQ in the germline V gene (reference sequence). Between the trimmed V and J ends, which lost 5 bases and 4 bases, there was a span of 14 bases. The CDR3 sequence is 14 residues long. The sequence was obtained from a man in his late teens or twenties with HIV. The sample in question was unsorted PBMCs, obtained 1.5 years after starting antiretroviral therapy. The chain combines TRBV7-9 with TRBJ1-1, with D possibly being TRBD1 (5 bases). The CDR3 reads CASSKSGGSTEAFF. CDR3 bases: TGTGCCAGCAGCAAATCCGGGGGTTCCACTGAAGCTTTCTTT.